A selection of T cell receptor beta chains follows, all from one sample in a study of graft-versus-host responses after intestinal transplantation. TCRdb's copy holds only in-frame clones and misses some; the assay was immunoSEQ multiplex PCR. The sample lists 9,400 or so clones; 31% were seen once. Specimen: alloreactive CD4+ T cells from a mixed lymphocyte reaction culture, collected before intestinal transplant. These receptors came from a human patient who received an intestinal transplant. CDR3s include the opening cysteine and the closing phenylalanine or tryptophan. The D gene is left open where the match is weak. Expanded clones get a size class; other rows say once, few or many, or leave the size out.

D	size	J	V	DNA	CDR3
NA	NA	TRBJ2-7	TRBV18	TGTGCCAGCTCACCACTAGCGGCCTCCTACGAGCAGTACTTC	CASSPLAASYEQYF
NA	NA	TRBJ2-7	TRBV5-8	TGTGCCAGCAGCTTGGCCGGGAACTCATACGAGCAGTACTTC	CASSLAGNSYEQYF
NA	NA	TRBJ2-1	TRBV9	TGTGCCAGCAGCGCAGGGATTTCCGGGGGCTACAATGAGCAGTTCTTC	CASSAGISGGYNEQFF
NA	few	TRBJ2-6	TRBV7-9	TGTGCCAGCAGCTTAGTGAGGCTGGGGGCGACTGGGGCCAACGTCCTGACTTTC	CASSLVRLGATGANVLTF
NA	few	TRBJ1-2	TRBV6-6	TGTGCTACTCAAGGCTACACCTTC	CATQGYTF
NA	few	TRBJ2-5	TRBV5-4	TGTGCCAGCAGCTTGGTAGGCCCTAGCCAAGAGACCCAGTACTTC	CASSLVGPSQETQYF
TRBD1	NA	TRBJ1-2	TRBV5-6	TGTGCCAGCAGCTTGAGCAGACAGGGGAACTATGGCTACACCTTC	CASSLSRQGNYGYTF
NA	few	TRBJ2-3	TRBV6-1	TGTGCCATTCAAGAAAGGGGAACTTTCACAGATACGCAGTATTTT	CAIQERGTFTDTQYF
TRBD1	NA	TRBJ2-3	TRBV5-4	TGTGCCAGCAGCGGAGGGGACAGGGGGCGCGTGGATACGCAGTATTTT	CASSGGDRGRVDTQYF
TRBD1	NA	TRBJ1-4	TRBV29-1	TGCAGCGTTGCGGGACAGGGGGCCGAAAAACTGTTTTTT	CSVAGQGAEKLFF
TRBD1	NA	TRBJ2-7	TRBV2	TGTGCCAGCACCACACAGGGGGCGAGGGGCTACGAGCAGTACTTC	CASTTQGARGYEQYF
TRBD1	NA	TRBJ2-7	TRBV6-5	TGTGCCAGCAGACCCGGGACAGGGAGCACTTACGAGCAGTACTTC	CASRPGTGSTYEQYF
NA	NA	TRBJ2-1	TRBV5-1	TGCGCCAGCAGCTTGCCGATAGACAGTTCCAATGAGCAGTTCTTC	CASSLPIDSSNEQFF
TRBD1	NA	TRBJ2-1	TRBV10-3	TGTGCCATCAAAGGCCAGGGGGCGATGTATGAGCAGTTCTTC	CAIKGQGAMYEQFF
NA	few	TRBJ1-2	TRBV7-2	TGTGCCAGCAGCCCGCGACGGACAGTGAACTATGGCTACACCTTC	CASSPRRTVNYGYTF
NA	NA	TRBJ2-7	TRBV28	TGTGCCAGCACCCTGTGGGGACTCCTCTACGAGCAGTACTTC	CASTLWGLLYEQYF
NA	NA	TRBJ1-2	TRBV23-1	TGCGCCAGCGGTCCCATTGAGGCTAACTATGGCTACACCTTC	CASGPIEANYGYTF
TRBD2	NA	TRBJ2-2	TRBV7-9	TGTGCCAGCAGCCCCGGGGGGGCCGACACCGGGGAGCTGTTTTTT	CASSPGGADTGELFF
TRBD1	NA	TRBJ2-5	TRBV5-1	TGCGCCAGCAGCTCGGGACAGCCCCAAGAGACCCAGTACTTC	CASSSGQPQETQYF
TRBD1	NA	TRBJ1-2	TRBV10-3	TGTGCCATCGGGGCCCGGGACAGGGGGCTCTATGGCTACACCTTC	CAIGARDRGLYGYTF
NA	NA	TRBJ2-7	TRBV4-2	TGTGCCAGCAGCCAAGATGCAGGGGCTAGGGAGCAGTACTTC	CASSQDAGAREQYF
NA	few	TRBJ1-5	TRBV6-6	TGTGCCAGCAGTTATTCGGGGGGGAATCAGCCCCAGCATTTT	CASSYSGGNQPQHF
TRBD1	NA	TRBJ1-3	TRBV6-5	TGTGCCAGCAGGACAGGGACAGGAAACACCATATATTTT	CASRTGTGNTIYF
NA	NA	TRBJ2-6	TRBV6-6	TGTGCCAGCAGACAGCTCCCAGCTACTGGGGCCAACGTCCTGACTTTC	CASRQLPATGANVLTF
TRBD1	medium-sized	TRBJ1-1	TRBV6-1	TGTGCCAGCAGCACGACAGGGGGCGTCACTGAAGCTTTCTTT	CASSTTGGVTEAFF
TRBD2	NA	TRBJ2-7	TRBV7-8	TGTGCCAGCAGCTTAGACGCACCGGGGGGCGAGCAGTACTTC	CASSLDAPGGEQYF
TRBD2	NA	TRBJ2-1	TRBV7-2	TGTGCCAGCAGCGAGGCTAGCGGAACCTACAATGAGCAGTTCTTC	CASSEASGTYNEQFF
TRBD1	NA	TRBJ2-1	TRBV28	TGTGCCAGCAGTTTACTGGACAGGTACAATGAGCAGTTCTTC	CASSLLDRYNEQFF
TRBD2	NA	TRBJ2-7	TRBV10-2	TGCGCCAGCAGTGAGACCTCTAGCGGGAGGACCGAGCAGTACTTC	CASSETSSGRTEQYF
NA	NA	TRBJ1-2	TRBV18	TGTGCCAGCTCACCTAACCCCCTTCAGGGCTCTAACTATGGCTACACCTTC	CASSPNPLQGSNYGYTF
TRBD1	NA	TRBJ2-7	TRBV5-1	TGCGCCAGCAGCGGAACCGGGACAGGGCAGCAGTACTTC	CASSGTGTGQQYF
NA	NA	TRBJ1-2	TRBV18	TGTGCCAGCTCACCCCGGGGAGACTATGGCTACACCTTC	CASSPRGDYGYTF
NA	NA	TRBJ2-5	TRBV29-1	TGCAGCGTTGCAGGGATTGGCTACCAAGAGACCCAGTACTTC	CSVAGIGYQETQYF
NA	NA	TRBJ2-5	TRBV11-3	TGTGCCAGCAGCTTAGCAGGGGAGACCCAGTACTTC	CASSLAGETQYF
NA	once	TRBJ2-3	TRBV5-1	TGCGCCAGCAGCTTGGCCAGGGTTCCCACAGATACGCAGTATTTT	CASSLARVPTDTQYF
NA	few	TRBJ2-3	TRBV16	TGTGCCAGCAGCTCAAGGCTAGGTGCAACCACAGATACGCAGTATTTT	CASSSRLGATTDTQYF
TRBD2	NA	TRBJ2-1	TRBV7-8	TGTGCCAGCAGCTTATTTAGCGGGATACTGGAGGCGTTCTTC	CASSLFSGILEAFF
TRBD2	few	TRBJ2-5	TRBV10-2	TGCGCCAGCAGTGGAGGGCGACTAGCGGGGACAGAGACCCAGTACTTC	CASSGGRLAGTETQYF